This T cell receptor (beta chain) is from a study of T cell changes during pregnancy in multiple sclerosis. V lost 11 bases and J 5 bases, leaving 15 bases between the germline ends. Germline V lookup: CDR1 SEHNR, CDR2 FQNEAQ (reference sequence). CDR3 length: 12 residues. Sequencing was performed with immunoSEQ multiplex PCR; in TCRdb, only in-frame clones are kept and a portion is missing. The repertoire holds about 66,000 clones, 91% seen once, with roughly 5.2% in the top ten. This TCR was sampled from a female donor with multiple sclerosis, enrolled in a pregnancy study. The sample in question was CD8+ T cells from peripheral blood mononuclear cells, obtained before pregnancy. This rearrangement joins TRBV7-9 to TRBJ1-1; D possibly corresponds to TRBD1 (5 bases). For the CDR3, the DNA is TGTGCCGGGGATAGGGGCCGTACTGAAGCTTTCTTT. It codes for CAGDRGRTEAFF.